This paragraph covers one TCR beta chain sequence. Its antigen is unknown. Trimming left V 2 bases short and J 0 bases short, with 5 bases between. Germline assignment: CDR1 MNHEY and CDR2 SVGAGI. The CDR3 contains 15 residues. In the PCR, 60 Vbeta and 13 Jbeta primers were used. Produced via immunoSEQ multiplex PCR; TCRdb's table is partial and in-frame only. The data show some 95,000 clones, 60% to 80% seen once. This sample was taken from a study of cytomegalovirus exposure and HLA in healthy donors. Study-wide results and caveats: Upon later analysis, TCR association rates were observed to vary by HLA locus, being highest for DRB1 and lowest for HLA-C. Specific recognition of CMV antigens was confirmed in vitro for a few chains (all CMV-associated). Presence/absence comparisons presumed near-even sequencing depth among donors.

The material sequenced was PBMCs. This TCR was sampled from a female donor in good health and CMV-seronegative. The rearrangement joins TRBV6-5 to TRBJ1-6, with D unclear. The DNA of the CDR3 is TGTGCCAGCAGTTACGCGGGCTCCTATAATTCACCCCTCCACTTT. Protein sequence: CASSYAGSYNSPLHF.